This T cell receptor (beta chain) is from a study of cytomegalovirus exposure and HLA in healthy donors. The data were produced by immunoSEQ multiplex PCR, yet TCRdb's version contains in-frame clones alone and is incomplete. The sample carries 150,000 to 200,000 clones, about 82% recorded once. Germline V gives CDR1 MDHEN, CDR2 SYDVKM. The CDR3 is 15 amino acids. The ends lost 5 bases at V and 6 bases at J; junction bases unmatched: 10. V is TRBV28 and J is TRBJ2-1, with TRBD1 identical over 7 bases. This sequence was found in a woman aged 18-29 years in good health and CMV-seronegative. The specimen sequenced was PBMCs. In DNA form, the CDR3 reads TGTGCCAGCAGTCCACAGGGGCTGGGCGTCAATGAGCAGTTCTTC. Translation: CASSPQGLGVNEQFF.